Listed below are T cell receptor beta chains from one sample, sequenced in a study of control samples from healthy donors and cancer patients. Some clones are missing from TCRdb's copy, which holds only in-frame ones; the method was immunoSEQ multiplex PCR. The sample holds about 40,000 clones, about 90% seen once. Sequences were obtained from blood. The receptors stem from a woman aged 45-65 years in good health. Both conserved end residues are part of each CDR3. A D gene is named only where the DNA matches it firmly. Some rows mark clone size as missing; the rest say once, few, many or name a class of expanded clone.

CDR3 length: 15
V gene: TRBV6-2/TRBV6-3
J gene: TRBJ1-1
clone size: few
D gene: -
CDR3 DNA: TGTGCCAGCAGTGACTCCGGGACGGGAAACACTGAAGCTTTCTTT
CDR3 protein: CASSDSGTGNTEAFF

CDR3 length: 15
V gene: TRBV7-8
J gene: TRBJ2-5
clone size: -
D gene: -
CDR3 DNA: TGTGCCAGCAGCCGAAAGACCTTGGCACAAGAGACCCAGTACTTC
CDR3 protein: CASSRKTLAQETQYF

CDR3 length: 14
V gene: TRBV9
J gene: TRBJ2-3
clone size: -
D gene: -
CDR3 DNA: TGTGCCAGCAGCGCGGGTGGGGGCCCAGATACGCAGTATTTT
CDR3 protein: CASSAGGGPDTQYF

CDR3 length: 16
V gene: TRBV20-1
J gene: TRBJ1-6
clone size: -
D gene: -
CDR3 DNA: TGCAGTGCTAGTAGGGGAGCCGTCGGGACTGCTTCACCCCTCCACTTT
CDR3 protein: CSASRGAVGTASPLHF

CDR3 length: 15
V gene: TRBV9
J gene: TRBJ2-2
clone size: -
D gene: -
CDR3 DNA: TGTGCCAGCAGCGTCGCCCCAGGGGAGTCCGGGGAGCTGTTTTTT
CDR3 protein: CASSVAPGESGELFF

CDR3 length: 14
V gene: TRBV14
J gene: TRBJ1-5
clone size: -
D gene: TRBD1
CDR3 DNA: TGTGCCAGCAGCGTAGGGGGCGCAAACCAGCCCCAGCATTTT
CDR3 protein: CASSVGGANQPQHF

CDR3 length: 15
V gene: TRBV28
J gene: TRBJ1-5
clone size: -
D gene: -
CDR3 DNA: TGTGCCAGCAGTGGACCGACAGTTAGCAATCAGCCCCAGCATTTT
CDR3 protein: CASSGPTVSNQPQHF

CDR3 length: 16
V gene: TRBV7-8
J gene: TRBJ1-1
clone size: -
D gene: -
CDR3 DNA: TGTGCCAGCAGTTTCGGCAGACTTCCTGTGAACACTGAAGCTTTCTTT
CDR3 protein: CASSFGRLPVNTEAFF

CDR3 length: 13
V gene: TRBV6-2/TRBV6-3
J gene: TRBJ1-1
clone size: -
D gene: -
CDR3 DNA: TGTGCCAGCAGCCCCGACGAGAACACTGAAGCTTTCTTT
CDR3 protein: CASSPDENTEAFF

CDR3 length: 15
V gene: TRBV7-6
J gene: TRBJ1-5
clone size: -
D gene: -
CDR3 DNA: TGTGCCAGCAGCTTAGACCAGGCGGCGAATCAGCCCCAGCATTTT
CDR3 protein: CASSLDQAANQPQHF

CDR3 length: 14
V gene: TRBV7-9
J gene: TRBJ1-2
clone size: -
D gene: -
CDR3 DNA: TGTGCCAGCAGCTCCAGTCTTAATAATGCGGGCTACACCTTC
CDR3 protein: CASSSSLNNAGYTF

CDR3 length: 16
V gene: TRBV4-2
J gene: TRBJ2-7
clone size: -
D gene: TRBD2
CDR3 DNA: TGTGCCAGCAGCCAAGATTGGGCCAGCGGGGCTGACGAGCAGTACTTC
CDR3 protein: CASSQDWASGADEQYF

CDR3 length: 13
V gene: TRBV7-8
J gene: TRBJ1-1
clone size: -
D gene: -
CDR3 DNA: TGTGCCAGCAGCTTATACAGGGACACTGAAGCTTTCTTT
CDR3 protein: CASSLYRDTEAFF

CDR3 length: 14
V gene: TRBV29-1
J gene: TRBJ2-2
clone size: -
D gene: TRBD1
CDR3 DNA: TGCAGCGTTCAACATTACAGGGGAACCGGGGAGCTGTTTTTT
CDR3 protein: CSVQHYRGTGELFF

CDR3 length: 16
V gene: TRBV27
J gene: TRBJ1-2
clone size: -
D gene: TRBD1
CDR3 DNA: TGTGCCAGCAGCCCCACCACAGGGGTCGGTACCTATGGCTACACCTTC
CDR3 protein: CASSPTTGVGTYGYTF

CDR3 length: 15
V gene: TRBV5-1
J gene: TRBJ2-3
clone size: -
D gene: -
CDR3 DNA: TGCGCCAGCAGCTTCTCACGGGTGATCACAGATACGCAGTATTTT
CDR3 protein: CASSFSRVITDTQYF

CDR3 length: 13
V gene: TRBV29-1
J gene: TRBJ1-1
clone size: -
D gene: -
CDR3 DNA: TGCAGCGTCATGGGGGATTTGAACACTGAAGCTTTCTTT
CDR3 protein: CSVMGDLNTEAFF

CDR3 length: 17
V gene: TRBV7-6
J gene: TRBJ2-3
clone size: -
D gene: TRBD1
CDR3 DNA: TGTGCCAGCAGCTTAGGTTCAGGGGGCTTTGGCACAGATACGCAGTATTTT
CDR3 protein: CASSLGSGGFGTDTQYF

CDR3 length: 18
V gene: TRBV7-8
J gene: TRBJ1-6
clone size: -
D gene: -
CDR3 DNA: TGTGCCAGCAGCTTACGAACCATTTCAGGTGGAGGGAAGGGGCCCCTCCACTTT
CDR3 protein: CASSLRTISGGGKGPLHF

CDR3 length: 15
V gene: TRBV7-2
J gene: TRBJ2-1
clone size: -
D gene: -
CDR3 DNA: TGTGCCAGCAGCCTCGGGTTACGGGACTACAATGAGCAGTTCTTC
CDR3 protein: CASSLGLRDYNEQFF

CDR3 length: 11
V gene: TRBV28
J gene: TRBJ2-3
clone size: -
D gene: -
CDR3 DNA: TGTGCCAGCAGGAGCGGGGATACGCAGTATTTT
CDR3 protein: CASRSGDTQYF

CDR3 length: 15
V gene: TRBV5-1
J gene: TRBJ1-1
clone size: -
D gene: -
CDR3 DNA: TGCGCCAGCAGCTTAGGTAGGACTAGGGCCACTGAAGCTTTCTTT
CDR3 protein: CASSLGRTRATEAFF

CDR3 length: 15
V gene: TRBV2
J gene: TRBJ2-3
clone size: -
D gene: TRBD2
CDR3 DNA: TGTGCCAGCGCGGGACTAGCGGGATCCACAGATACGCAGTATTTT
CDR3 protein: CASAGLAGSTDTQYF

CDR3 length: 17
V gene: TRBV5-4
J gene: TRBJ2-2
clone size: -
D gene: TRBD2
CDR3 DNA: TGTGCCAGCAGCTTGTACGCAGGGACTAGAAATTTTGGGGAGCTGTTTTTT
CDR3 protein: CASSLYAGTRNFGELFF

CDR3 length: 14
V gene: TRBV7-8
J gene: TRBJ1-2
clone size: medium-sized
D gene: -
CDR3 DNA: TGTGCCAGCAGCTTAGCACAGACAAATCGTGGCTACACCTTC
CDR3 protein: CASSLAQTNRGYTF

CDR3 length: 13
V gene: TRBV2
J gene: TRBJ1-1
clone size: -
D gene: -
CDR3 DNA: TGTGCCAGCCGGCGACGGGAGAACACTGAAGCTTTCTTT
CDR3 protein: CASRRRENTEAFF

CDR3 length: 14
V gene: TRBV2
J gene: TRBJ2-2
clone size: -
D gene: -
CDR3 DNA: TGTGCCTCGGGGGCCCGGGTAATGACCGGGGAGCTGTTTTTT
CDR3 protein: CASGARVMTGELFF

CDR3 length: 11
V gene: TRBV28
J gene: TRBJ1-4
clone size: -
D gene: -
CDR3 DNA: TGTGCCAGCACCCGGAACGAAAAACTGTTTTTT
CDR3 protein: CASTRNEKLFF

CDR3 length: 13
V gene: TRBV6-6
J gene: TRBJ1-6
clone size: -
D gene: -
CDR3 DNA: TGTGCCAGCAGTCCCTTCGTGAATTCACCCCTCCACTTT
CDR3 protein: CASSPFVNSPLHF

CDR3 length: 15
V gene: TRBV6-4
J gene: TRBJ1-6
clone size: -
D gene: -
CDR3 DNA: TGTGCCAGCAGCCCCCTTCCGGGGGGTAATTCACCCCTCCACTTT
CDR3 protein: CASSPLPGGNSPLHF

CDR3 length: 13
V gene: TRBV5-1
J gene: TRBJ1-3
clone size: -
D gene: TRBD1
CDR3 DNA: TGCGCCAGCAGCTACCAGGGGGTGGACACCATATATTTT
CDR3 protein: CASSYQGVDTIYF